Shown below are 17 T cell receptor beta chains from a single sample sequenced in a study of T cells in Graves' hyperthyroidism and ophthalmopathy. From RNA transcripts, TCR beta CDR3 regions were amplified. The TCR CDR3 was amplified in a first-round RT-PCR using the HTBI primer set. TCRdb re-derived calls from the multiplex PCR reads in MiXCR, one entry per CDR3 protein. In the table there are some 740,000 distinct CDR3 sequences, around 13% of which are singletons. Specimen: blood. The source is a woman under 30 with Graves' hyperthyroidism.

There are a few counts of this clonotype. The rearrangement uses TRBV20-1 and TRBJ2-1; 9 bases align to TRBD2. Trimming cost V 6 bases and J 5 bases; bases outside gene matches: 8. Germline lookup yields CDR1 DFQATT and CDR2 SNEGSKA (reference sequence). The CDR3 sequence is 14 residues long. The CDR3 region has the DNA TGCAGTGCCCCGATAGCGGGAGTTCACAATGAGCAGTTCTTC. Translation gives CSAPIAGVHNEQFF.

This clonotype was detected only a few times. The rearrangement links TRBV6-1 to TRBJ2-5; D might be TRBD1 (5 bases). Germline V CDR1 and CDR2: MNHNS, SASEGT. V was shortened by 6 bases and J by 4 bases, with 27 bases between the two germline ends. CDR3 length: 18 residues. This chain's CDR3 is CASRLRKFGAERRETQYF. CDR3 bases: TGTGCCAGCAGGCTAAGGAAGTTTGGGGCCGAAAGGAGAGAGACCCAGTACTTC.

At least ten counts were recorded for this clonotype. The CDR3 sequence: CASSLRSGALYNEQFF. As DNA, the CDR3 is TGTGCCAGCAGCTTACGAAGCGGGGCCCTCTACAATGAGCAGTTCTTC. The J gene is TRBJ2-1, the V gene TRBV11-3, with 7 bases matching TRBD2. Germline CDR1 SGHNT, CDR2 YENEEA. V was clipped by 2 bases and J by 3 bases; unmatched bases: 7. The CDR3 spans 16 residues.

The chain is built from TRBV3-1 and TRBJ2-3, with 10 bases lining up with TRBD2. Germline CDR1 reads LGHDT; CDR2 reads YNNKEL (reference sequence). CDR3 length: 15 amino acids. V lost 5 bases, J lost 2 bases, and 4 bases stayed unmatched. The chain's CDR3 is CASSEAGGYTDTQYF. In DNA, the CDR3 is TGTGCCAGCAGCGAAGCGGGAGGGTACACAGATACGCAGTATTTT.

This clonotype was recorded many times. The chain combines TRBV28 with TRBJ2-7, with D hard to call. This CDR3 region has 11 residues. V lost 4 bases to trimming and J lost 10 bases, with 11 bases between them. Germline CDR1 and CDR2: MDHEN and SYDVKM. In DNA, the CDR3 is TGTGCCAGCAGTTATACCGGGTCACAGTACTTC. Its translation: CASSYTGSQYF.

The chain recombines TRBV9 with TRBJ2-3, with 11 bases fitting TRBD2. The J segment lost 3 bases and the V segment lost 4 bases, leaving 10 bases of the junction unmatched. The CDR3 sequence is 17 residues long. CDR1 and CDR2 (germline): SGDLS, YYNGEE. CDR3: CASSYRGASGRTDTQYF. The CDR3 DNA sequence: TGTGCCAGCAGCTACCGGGGGGCTAGCGGGAGGACAGATACGCAGTATTTT.

This clonotype has at least ten counts. This chain connects TRBV20-1 to TRBJ2-1; D uncertain. Germline V gives CDR1 DFQATT, CDR2 SNEGSKA (reference sequence). The CDR3 covers 15 residues. V was shortened by 0 bases and J by 4 bases, with 13 bases between the two germline ends. The CDR3 here is CSARDPYGLYNEQFF. The CDR3 region has the DNA TGCAGTGCTAGAGATCCTTACGGGTTATACAATGAGCAGTTCTTC.

This clonotype was found many times. The chain couples TRBV2 to TRBJ1-2, with 7 bases identical to TRBD1. This CDR3 spans 14 amino acids. The V segment lost 7 bases and the J segment 4 bases; nucleotides outside the gene matches: 9. Germline V gene sequence: CDR1 SNHLY, CDR2 FYNNEI. The CDR3 DNA follows: TGTGCCAGCAATATAGTCGACAGGGTCTATGGCTACACCTTC. Amino acids: CASNIVDRVYGYTF.

This rearrangement joins TRBV2 to TRBJ2-2; maybe TRBD1 (6 bases). Trimming left V 4 bases short and J 1 base short, with 16 bases between. Looked up from germline, CDR1 is SNHLY and CDR2 is FYNNEI. There are 17 residues in the CDR3. The CDR3, as DNA: TGTGCCAGCAGTGGGCCACAGGGCCAGGGGAACACCGGGGAGCTGTTTTTT. Protein product: CASSGPQGQGNTGELFF.

At least ten counts were recorded for this clonotype. The chain links TRBV10-3 to TRBJ2-5; D is tentatively TRBD1 or TRBD2 (5 bases each). The germline gives CDR1 ENHRY, CDR2 SYGVKD. Trimming shortened V by 0 bases and J by 5 bases, and 10 bases separated the two germline ends. The CDR3 has 14 amino acids. The CDR3 bases are TGTGCCATCAGTGAGTCGGTGGGGGATGAGACCCAGTACTTC. Translation: CAISESVGDETQYF.

There are many counts of this clonotype. This chain joins TRBV20-1 and TRBJ1-1; no clear D gene. Trimming took 5 bases from V and 0 from J, leaving 19 bases between them. The germline V gene has CDR1 DFQATT and CDR2 SNEGSKA (reference sequence). The CDR3 contains 16 residues. The CDR3 spells CSAPDTTLGVNTEAFF. Written as DNA, the CDR3 is TGCAGTGCTCCAGACACTACCTTGGGCGTGAACACTGAAGCTTTCTTT.

Many counts were recorded for this clonotype. The chain is built from TRBV10-3 and TRBJ2-7, with D perhaps matching TRBD2 (6 bases). This CDR3 is 15 amino acids long. V dropped 6 bases and J dropped 4 bases, with 19 bases sitting between them. CDR1 is ENHRY and CDR2 is SYGVKD in the germline V gene. CDR3 DNA: TGTGCCATCAGACCCGCCGGTGCAGGGAGGTACGAGCAGTACTTC. Translation gives CAIRPAGAGRYEQYF.

This clonotype was counted a few times. The chain carries TRBV28 and TRBJ2-1; no definite D call. This CDR3 has 16 amino acids. Trimming took off 0 bases at V and 0 bases at J, with 9 bases between the two ends. CDR1 MDHEN and CDR2 SYDVKM come from the germline V gene. In DNA, the CDR3 is TGTGCCAGCAGTTTATGGTCCCCGAGCTCCTACAATGAGCAGTTCTTC. Encoded protein: CASSLWSPSSYNEQFF. The full variable domain, completed using reference TRBV28 and TRBJ2-1, is DVKVTQSSRYLVKRTGEKVFLECVQDMDHENMFWYRQDPGLGLRLIYFSYDVKMKEKGDIPEGYSVSREKKERFSLILESASTNQTSMYLCASSLWSPSSYNEQFFGPGTRLTVL.

This clonotype was seen a few times. This chain links TRBV10-2 with TRBJ1-1; no clear D gene. The V gene lost 7 bases and the J gene lost 9 bases, with 12 bases spanning the gap. The CDR3 extends over 11 amino acids. Germline CDR1 is WSHSY and CDR2 is SAAADI. The CDR3: CASTSGSQAFF. Written as DNA, the CDR3 is TGCGCCAGCACCTCGGGATCCCAAGCTTTCTTT.

This clonotype came up many times. The chain uses TRBV12-3 or TRBV12-4 and TRBJ1-4; D is unclear. Trimming took 5 bases from V and 5 from J, leaving 12 bases between them. The CDR3 is 14 residues long. DNA of the CDR3: TGTGCCAGCAGTCCTCACACAATAAATGAAAAACTGTTTTTT. The encoded protein is CASSPHTINEKLFF.

This clonotype was found a few times. V and J are TRBV7-8 and TRBJ2-2; D remains unclear. Germline V CDR1 and CDR2: SGHVS, FQNEAQ. The CDR3 is made up of 15 amino acids. Trimming shortened V by 6 bases and J by 5 bases, and 16 bases separated the two germline ends. The CDR3 region has the DNA TGTGCCAGCAGGGTGTTGGACGTTTGGACCGGGGAGCTGTTTTTT. It is translated as CASRVLDVWTGELFF.

V usage is TRBV9 and J usage is TRBJ2-1; possibly TRBD2 for D (5 bases). Germline loops: CDR1 SGDLS, CDR2 YYNGEE. There are 18 residues in the CDR3. V gave up 1 base and J gave up 0 bases, with 17 bases separating them. As DNA, the CDR3 is TGTGCCAGCAGCGTACCCAGTTCGGGAACGCTCTCCTACAATGAGCAGTTCTTC. Translation: CASSVPSSGTLSYNEQFF.